This entry describes one T cell receptor (beta chain). Its antigen is undetermined. This record comes from a study of monozygotic twins with inflammatory bowel disease. General observations from the study: Relative clonotype sharing with others was diminished in IBD patients versus healthy twins, particularly with disease activity. It was in IBD patients that TCRbeta diversity (inverse Simpson) was lower than in healthy co-twins.

Around 3.5 ug of total RNA went into each TCR library. Eight separate reactions for every sample produced the cDNA. TCRdb reworked the 5' RACE reads into one entry per CDR3 protein, no DNA. The sample shows approximately 150,000 distinct CDR3 sequences, and less than 3% sits with its ten largest clones. Germline CDR1 and CDR2: SGHVS and FNYEAQ. The length of the CDR3 is 14 residues. This clonotype was sampled from a human donor with ulcerative colitis or Crohn's disease, or a healthy co-twin of an affected twin (not recorded which). The sample taken for sequencing was blood. J is TRBJ2-1 and V is TRBV7-6; without DNA, the TCRdb call of TRBD1 cannot be checked. The CDR3 reads CASSLGGAANEQFF.